A single sample gave rise to the 2 T cell receptor beta chains below, sequenced in a study of T cells in Graves' hyperthyroidism and ophthalmopathy (dated by TCRdb to about 2019). Library preparation used multiplex PCR. TCRdb lists the instrument as Illumina HiSeq 2000. TCR beta CDR3 regions were amplified from RNA transcripts. A first-round RT-PCR of the TCR CDR3 used the HTBI primer set with the Qiagen OneStep RT-PCR kit. TCRdb trimmed public reads at Q25 via fastp, called clones via MiXCR and kept in-frame beta chains. Records with the same CDR3 protein are collapsed into one entry carrying the most frequent genes and DNA. A total of a few hundred thousand distinct CDR3 sequences appear in this sample, around a sixth of them only once. The ten largest clones take up roughly 7.3% of the sample. The sample comprised blood. The receptors originated from a woman aged 25-40 years with Graves' hyperthyroidism.

This clonotype was recorded at least ten times. The chain carries TRBV6-1 and TRBJ1-5; 7 bases fit TRBD1. Germline V lookup: CDR1 MNHNS, CDR2 SASEGT. The CDR3 is 14 residues long. The V gene end was trimmed by 3 bases and the J gene end by 5 bases; junction bases not matched to a gene: 4. CDR3: CASSDSTGDQPQHF. For the CDR3, the DNA is TGTGCCAGCAGTGATTCTACAGGGGATCAGCCCCAGCATTTT.

At least ten counts were recorded for this clonotype. J is TRBJ1-6 and V is TRBV20-1; 7 positions match TRBD1. V lost 7 bases and J lost 4; bases outside the gene matches: 4. From germline, CDR1 is DFQATT and CDR2 SNEGSKA (reference sequence). This CDR3 is 13 amino acids long. The CDR3 DNA reads as TGCAGTGTACCGGGACAGTATAATTCACCCCTCCACTTT. It encodes CSVPGQYNSPLHF.